These T cell receptor beta chains were read from a single sample in a study of patients and donors after allogeneic stem cell transplantation. MiXCR was run by TCRdb on the RT-PCR reads, yielding one entry per CDR3 protein. The top ten clones hold roughly 50% of a sample with around 150,000 distinct CDR3 sequences, about 40% of them seen once. The sequenced sample consisted of blood, either unsorted or a sorted T cell fraction (not recorded which). Source of these receptors: a human donor who was either an allogeneic HSCT recipient or a stem cell or donor lymphocyte infusion donor (not recorded which). It is not recorded whose cells these are; they may come from a transplant donor. CDR3s include the opening cysteine and the closing phenylalanine or tryptophan. The order of the fields is J gene, V gene, CDR3 protein.

TRBJ1-3	TRBV12-3/TRBV12-4	CASRQGLGNTIYF
TRBJ1-2	TRBV20-1	CSAREIPPENYGYTF
TRBJ2-5	TRBV12-3/TRBV12-4	CASSSSRTLGETQYF
TRBJ2-3	TRBV6-6	CASSYDFWGRRIDTQYF
TRBJ1-2	TRBV24-1	CATKGPPPMDGYTF
TRBJ1-2	TRBV28	CASSPRTGIYGYTF
TRBJ1-4	TRBV12-3/TRBV12-4	CASTSGQGELFF
TRBJ1-1	TRBV5-5	CASRSGDTEAFF
TRBJ2-1	TRBV18	CASSPAGGPSYNEQFF
TRBJ1-2	TRBV9	CASSEGGQAFYGYTF
TRBJ1-6	TRBV7-9	CASSFATDYNSPLHF
TRBJ1-1	TRBV28	CASSFTGEGANTEAFF
TRBJ1-1	TRBV11-2	CASSLLGIQGGTEAFF
TRBJ2-3	TRBV12-3/TRBV12-4	CASFSGVEGTDTQYF
TRBJ1-3	TRBV28	CASTHPGVGGLSGNTIYF
TRBJ2-1	TRBV9	CASSVGPDPASYNEQFF
TRBJ1-2	TRBV4-3	CASSQDWGWDYGYTF
TRBJ2-7	TRBV4-2	CASSQEGGILYEQYF
TRBJ1-2	TRBV3-1	CASSQEDRGISGYTF
TRBJ1-6	TRBV5-1	CASSLDSLTLHF
TRBJ2-5	TRBV6-2/TRBV6-3	CASSYLLPSGGLGETQYF
TRBJ1-3	TRBV3-1	CASSQDAGNTIYF
TRBJ2-1	TRBV5-5	CASSFLLAGAYNEQFF
TRBJ1-2	TRBV5-1	CASSSGQAPNYGYTF
TRBJ1-6	TRBV20-1	CSARSSGSPLHF
TRBJ1-2	TRBV5-6	CASSLSGLNSYTF
TRBJ1-1	TRBV28	CASSFPVMNTEAFF
TRBJ1-1	TRBV29-1	CSVEPRQGENTEAFF
TRBJ2-5	TRBV12-3/TRBV12-4	CATLHSGPPAGETQYF
TRBJ2-2	TRBV21-1	CASSTSGGSNTGELFF
TRBJ1-2	TRBV20-1	CSARDRGQPFYGYTF
TRBJ1-6	TRBV7-9	CASSLAGGGSPLHF
TRBJ2-1	TRBV29-1	CSAPGGQGPYNEQFF
TRBJ2-7	TRBV28	CASSVPRDSSYEQYF
TRBJ2-2	TRBV12-3/TRBV12-4	CASTGRGGELFF
TRBJ1-1	TRBV10-3	CAIRVEDRGRGAEAFF
TRBJ2-1	TRBV12-3/TRBV12-4	CASSGLGQTNEQFF
TRBJ2-7	TRBV15	CATSRDLQLSSYEQYF
TRBJ1-1	TRBV11-2	CASSPRRGFDTEAFF
TRBJ1-6	TRBV6-2/TRBV6-3	CASSPSGTRYNSPLHF
TRBJ1-1	TRBV15	CATSRGTLRLRDTEAFF
TRBJ1-2	TRBV10-3	CAIRGRTDGYTF
TRBJ1-6	TRBV7-9	CASSSGDRDNSPLHF
TRBJ1-1	TRBV27	CASSLKGTGVMNTEAFF
TRBJ1-1	TRBV3-1	CASSHKGKDTEAFF
TRBJ1-4	TRBV12-3/TRBV12-4	CASLSRGPTNEKLFF
TRBJ2-2	TRBV29-1	CSVYGIQGGELFF
TRBJ2-7	TRBV20-1	CSALGRRPEQYF
TRBJ2-1	TRBV7-2	CASSSIGTDYNEQFF